In this sample, the clone carrying this T cell receptor beta chain turned up once. Its matching antigen is unknown. This record comes from a study of CD8 T cells in Susac syndrome. Whole-study findings and limits: The number of individuals included in the study's TCR sequencing and HLA analysis was acknowledged as relatively small.

Germline-derived CDR1 and CDR2 are MNHEY and SVGEGT. The trim removed 6 bases at V and 7 bases at J, leaving 11 bases unmatched. This CDR3 has 15 amino acids. Sequencing of TCR beta, carried out with a high-throughput approach, was applied to CD8+ and CD4+ T cells from the blood. TEMRA cells were enriched by FACS, and CD4+ and CD8+ T cells were negatively isolated. Random-hexamer reverse transcription was applied to roughly 0.5 to 1 ug RNA. An immunoSEQ multiplex PCR generated amplified TCR beta CDR3 products spanning 54 Vbeta and 13 Jbeta. Using its own MiXCR run on the immunoSEQ multiplex PCR reads, TCRdb lists one record per CDR3 protein. The sample has more than 100,000 distinct CDR3 sequences, nearly 95% seen once.

The V and J genes are TRBV6-2 or TRBV6-3 and TRBJ2-1, with 8 positions matching TRBD1. The material sequenced was CD4+ T cells from PBMCs. The clonotype originates from a human donor in good health. CDR3: CASRRFGRGQNEQFF. The CDR3 DNA reads TGTGCCAGCAGGCGGTTCGGCAGGGGGCAGAATGAGCAGTTCTTC.